The rows below give T cell receptor beta chains drawn from one sample of a study of blood T cell repertoires in COVID-19. Using immunoSEQ multiplex PCR, the repertoire was profiled, and TCRdb retains in-frame clones only, with some absent. The table has a few hundred thousand clones, around 90% seen once. Source material: PBMCs or T cells enriched from blood (not recorded which). These receptor sequences come from a woman aged 18-29 years with acute COVID-19. Both conserved end residues are part of each CDR3. The order of the fields is J gene, V gene, D gene, clone size, CDR3 DNA, CDR3 protein. D genes are given only for firm matches. Clone size is shown for a subset of rows, as once, few, many or a class of expanded clone.

J: TRBJ2-1; V: TRBV6-2/TRBV6-3; D: -; size: -; DNA: TGTGCCAGCAGTTACTCCCCGGAGGGCAATGAGCAGTTCTTC; CDR3: CASSYSPEGNEQFF
J: TRBJ2-3; V: TRBV18; D: -; size: -; DNA: TGTGCCAGCTCACAGGACTCGCTAGCGCCTAGCACAGATACGCAGTATTTT; CDR3: CASSQDSLAPSTDTQYF
J: TRBJ2-7; V: TRBV6-5; D: TRBD1; size: -; DNA: TGTGCCAGCAGTTACTCGAGAGGACAGGGTTCACACGAGCAGTACTTC; CDR3: CASSYSRGQGSHEQYF
J: TRBJ2-3; V: TRBV19; D: -; size: -; DNA: TGTAACCTCGGGTGGGGGACTAGCACAGATACGCAGTATTTT; CDR3: CNLGWGTSTDTQYF
J: TRBJ1-6; V: TRBV18; D: -; size: -; DNA: TGTGCCAGCTCACCCGACAGAAAGCCTTTTTCACCCCTCCACTTT; CDR3: CASSPDRKPFSPLHF
J: TRBJ1-6; V: TRBV18; D: -; size: -; DNA: TGTGCCAGCTCATCGTCCGCCCAGGGCCTTAATTCACCCCTCCACTTT; CDR3: CASSSSAQGLNSPLHF
J: TRBJ2-3; V: TRBV27; D: TRBD2; size: -; DNA: TGTGCCAGCAGTATGACTAGCGGGAGATCGAGGTTGACAGATACGCAGTATTTT; CDR3: CASSMTSGRSRLTDTQYF
J: TRBJ2-7; V: TRBV3-1/TRBV3-2; D: TRBD2; size: -; DNA: TGTGCCAGCAGCCAAGCGCTAGCGGGTAAAGCCTCCTACGAGCAGTACTTC; CDR3: CASSQALAGKASYEQYF
J: TRBJ1-5; V: TRBV15; D: -; size: -; DNA: TGTGCCACCAGCGTAAGCCGCAATCAGCCCCAGCATTTT; CDR3: CATSVSRNQPQHF
J: TRBJ2-7; V: TRBV6-1; D: TRBD2; size: once; DNA: TGTGCCAGCAGTGAAGCTAGCGGGAGTTCCTACGAGCAGTACTTC; CDR3: CASSEASGSSYEQYF
J: TRBJ1-2; V: TRBV18; D: -; size: -; DNA: TGTGCCAGCTCACCGGGGAGAGCTAACTATGGCTACACCTTC; CDR3: CASSPGRANYGYTF
J: TRBJ2-5; V: TRBV21-1; D: -; size: few; DNA: TGTGCCAGCAGCAAAGGAGACCAAGAGACCCAGTACTTC; CDR3: CASSKGDQETQYF
J: TRBJ1-5; V: TRBV23-1; D: -; size: -; DNA: TGCGCCAGCAGCCGTTCGGCAGAGGACAATCAGCCCCAGCATTTT; CDR3: CASSRSAEDNQPQHF
J: TRBJ2-1; V: TRBV28; D: -; size: -; DNA: TGTGCCAGCAGTCTCGACTCAACCGGGACTCTCTACAATGAGCAGTTCTTC; CDR3: CASSLDSTGTLYNEQFF
J: TRBJ1-6; V: TRBV13; D: -; size: -; DNA: TGTGCCAGCAGCCTTAAGGGGGTTTATAATTCACCCCTCCACTTT; CDR3: CASSLKGVYNSPLHF
J: TRBJ2-7; V: TRBV28; D: TRBD1; size: -; DNA: TGTGCCAGCAGCAAGAGGGGGACAGGGGACTACGAGCAGTACTTC; CDR3: CASSKRGTGDYEQYF
J: TRBJ2-3; V: TRBV5-1; D: TRBD2; size: -; DNA: TGCGCCAGCAGCTTATTCGGGAGGGGCACAGATACGCAGTATTTT; CDR3: CASSLFGRGTDTQYF
J: TRBJ2-1; V: TRBV11-3; D: -; size: -; DNA: TGTGCCAGCAGCTTGAGCTCCTACAATGAGCAGTTCTTC; CDR3: CASSLSSYNEQFF
J: TRBJ2-3; V: TRBV15; D: TRBD2; size: -; DNA: TGTGCCACCAGCAGGTATCCGGGACTAGGAACAGATACGCAGTATTTT; CDR3: CATSRYPGLGTDTQYF
J: TRBJ2-7; V: TRBV28; D: TRBD1; size: -; DNA: TGTGCCAGCAGTCCGCGGACAGGGCTGAAAGAGCAGTACTTC; CDR3: CASSPRTGLKEQYF
J: TRBJ2-7; V: TRBV19; D: -; size: -; DNA: TGTGCCAGTACAAGTACTAGTGCATTCCACGAGCAGTACTTC; CDR3: CASTSTSAFHEQYF
J: TRBJ2-1; V: TRBV5-6; D: TRBD2; size: -; DNA: TGTGCCAGCAGCTTGGCTCTAGCGGGAGTAAACGATGAGCAGTTCTTC; CDR3: CASSLALAGVNDEQFF
J: TRBJ2-1; V: TRBV27; D: TRBD2; size: -; DNA: TGTGCCAGCAGGATTAGCGGGAGTGTATACAATGAGCAGTTCTTC; CDR3: CASRISGSVYNEQFF
J: TRBJ1-1; V: TRBV19; D: -; size: once; DNA: TGTGCCAGTAGTATTGCCGGGGGGAACACTGAAGCTTTCTTT; CDR3: CASSIAGGNTEAFF
J: TRBJ2-1; V: TRBV6-1; D: -; size: -; DNA: TGTGCCAGCAGTGCTGGGAGGGGAGGGAACAGGGGGAATGAGCAGTTCTTC; CDR3: CASSAGRGGNRGNEQFF
J: TRBJ2-7; V: TRBV11-2; D: TRBD1; size: -; DNA: TGTGCCAGCAGCGCAGGCACAGGGGGCACTTACTACGAGCAGTACTTC; CDR3: CASSAGTGGTYYEQYF
J: TRBJ2-1; V: TRBV7-3; D: -; size: -; DNA: TGTGCCAGCAGCTTTTCAGGGGCGGATGAGCAGTTCTTC; CDR3: CASSFSGADEQFF
J: TRBJ1-1; V: TRBV7-9; D: TRBD1; size: -; DNA: TGTGCCAGCAGCGTTGCCGGGACAGGGTTTGGAGCTTTCTTT; CDR3: CASSVAGTGFGAFF
J: TRBJ1-5; V: TRBV15; D: -; size: -; DNA: TGTGCCACCAGCAGAGACGAAGGACTAGCTCAGCCCCAGCATTTT; CDR3: CATSRDEGLAQPQHF